Listed below are T cell receptor beta chains from one sample, sequenced in a study of blood T cell repertoires in COVID-19. The method was immunoSEQ multiplex PCR; TCRdb's version includes in-frame clones alone and lacks a portion of them. In the table there are around 220,000 clones, 65% to 90% of which are singletons. Sequenced input: peripheral blood. The receptor set was obtained from a human donor in a cohort sampled during active COVID-19. The CDR3 runs from the conserved cysteine through the conserved F or W. A D gene is named only where the DNA matches it firmly. Size is stated for part of the rows, as once, few or many counts, or as a class when the clone is expanded.

v_gene	abundance	j_gene	d_gene	CDR3nt	CDR3aa
TRBV4-1	NA	TRBJ2-7	TRBD1	TGCGCCAGCAGCCAGAGACAGGGGGCGGGTGAGCAGTACTTC	CASSQRQGAGEQYF
TRBV6-5	once	TRBJ1-5	TRBD1	TGTGCCAGCAGTTCTCGACAGGGGGCGAGCAATCAGCCCCAGCATTTT	CASSSRQGASNQPQHF
TRBV24-1	NA	TRBJ2-3	TRBD2	TGTGCCACCAGTGACCAACGCACTAGCGGGAGGGCAGATACGCAGTATTTT	CATSDQRTSGRADTQYF
TRBV6-2/TRBV6-3	few	TRBJ1-1	NA	TGTGCCAGCAGTTTAGGGAGGAACACTGAAGCTTTCTTT	CASSLGRNTEAFF
TRBV6-5	NA	TRBJ2-3	TRBD2	TGTGCCAGCAGCCGGACTAGCGGATACACAGATACGCAGTATTTT	CASSRTSGYTDTQYF
TRBV6-1	NA	TRBJ2-7	NA	TGTGCCAGCAGTGATGGATGGAGCTCCTACGAGCAGTACTTC	CASSDGWSSYEQYF
TRBV19	NA	TRBJ1-1	NA	TGTGCCAGTAGTATTGGGGGGGTAGGGACTGAAGCTTTCTTT	CASSIGGVGTEAFF
TRBV14	NA	TRBJ1-1	NA	TGTGCCAGCAGCTTTATAGTGAACACTGAAGCTTTCTTT	CASSFIVNTEAFF
TRBV11-2	NA	TRBJ2-5	NA	TGTGCCAGCAGCTTCCACACGGGGGAGTCGGAGACCCAGTACTTC	CASSFHTGESETQYF
TRBV13	NA	TRBJ1-2	TRBD1	TGTGCCAGCAGCCCCCGGGACAGGGGGTCCTATGGCTACACCTTC	CASSPRDRGSYGYTF
TRBV5-4	NA	TRBJ1-1	TRBD1	TGTGCCAGCAGCGTCCAGGGGGGACGGGAAGCTTTCTTT	CASSVQGGREAFF
TRBV6-6	NA	TRBJ2-7	TRBD2	TGTGCCAGCAGCTCCCCGGGACTAGAGAACCTCGAGCAGTACTTC	CASSSPGLENLEQYF
TRBV27	NA	TRBJ1-1	NA	TGTGCCAGCAGGCCCTATCCGGGACACTCGGGGAGTGAAGCTTTCTTT	CASRPYPGHSGSEAFF
TRBV20-1	NA	TRBJ1-1	NA	TGCAGTGCTAGTCCAGGGGCAGGGCCCACTGAAGCTTTCTTT	CSASPGAGPTEAFF
TRBV3-1/TRBV3-2	NA	TRBJ2-7	TRBD1	TGTGCCAGCAGCCAGGCTGGACAGGGGATCTCCTACGAGCAGTACTTC	CASSQAGQGISYEQYF
TRBV5-1	NA	TRBJ2-1	TRBD2	TGCGCCAGCAGGAGGACTAGCGGGAGCAATGAGCAGTTCTTC	CASRRTSGSNEQFF
TRBV28	NA	TRBJ2-1	NA	TGTGCCAGCAGTTTCCAGGTCTACAATGAGCAGTTCTTC	CASSFQVYNEQFF
TRBV5-1	NA	TRBJ2-7	NA	TGCGCCAGCAGCTTGGCCGGGGGATACTCCTACGAGCAGTACTTC	CASSLAGGYSYEQYF
TRBV30	NA	TRBJ1-2	NA	TGTGCCTGGATTTCCCAAAGGACAAACTATGGCTACACCTTC	CAWISQRTNYGYTF
TRBV7-3	NA	TRBJ1-1	NA	TGTGCCAGCAGCTTAAATGCAGGGGACACTGAAGCTTTCTTT	CASSLNAGDTEAFF
TRBV10-2	few	TRBJ1-2	NA	TGCGCCAGCAGTGAGACCAGAAACTATGGCTACACCTTC	CASSETRNYGYTF
TRBV18	NA	TRBJ2-7	NA	TGTGCCAGCTCACCAAGTACGAGTCCGGACGAGCAGTACTTC	CASSPSTSPDEQYF
TRBV30	NA	TRBJ1-1	NA	TGTGCCTGGAAGCAGGACTACACTGAAGCTTTCTTT	CAWKQDYTEAFF
TRBV5-5	few	TRBJ2-7	NA	TGTGCCAGCAGCTTGGTGGCCCGGAGCTACGAGCAGTACTTC	CASSLVARSYEQYF
TRBV3-1/TRBV3-2	NA	TRBJ2-7	NA	TGTGCCAGCAGCCTCCTCCTACAGGGAGCCGAGCAGTACTTC	CASSLLLQGAEQYF
TRBV19	NA	TRBJ1-4	NA	TGTGCCAGTAGTATTTCCGGGTTAAGAGCTAATGAAAAACTGTTTTTT	CASSISGLRANEKLFF
TRBV28	NA	TRBJ2-7	TRBD2	TGTGCCAGCTACGAAGCGGGAGGAAGGGAGCAGTACTTC	CASYEAGGREQYF
TRBV24-1	NA	TRBJ2-2	NA	TGTGCCACCAGTGATGTCTCAAGGGCAGGGGCCGGGGAGCTGTTTTTT	CATSDVSRAGAGELFF
TRBV29-1	NA	TRBJ1-1	TRBD1	TGCAGCTATTCACAGGGGGACACTGAAGCTTTCTTT	CSYSQGDTEAFF
TRBV7-6	once	TRBJ2-7	NA	TGTGCCAGCAGCTTAGAGTCGGGACATCAGTACGAGCAGTACTTC	CASSLESGHQYEQYF
TRBV27	once	TRBJ1-2	NA	TGTGCCAGCATAGAGGATAGCTACTATGGCTACACCTTC	CASIEDSYYGYTF
TRBV30	NA	TRBJ2-7	TRBD1	TGTGCCTGGAGTGGGCCCGAGACAGGGGTTAGATACGAGCAGTACTTC	CAWSGPETGVRYEQYF
TRBV9	NA	TRBJ2-3	TRBD2	TGTGCCAGCAGCGCCACCGGGACTAGATCTTTCGGTACGCAGTATTTT	CASSATGTRSFGTQYF
TRBV6-5	NA	TRBJ1-5	TRBD1	TGTGCCAGCGGTACGGGACAGGGCGTCCAGCCCCAGCATTTT	CASGTGQGVQPQHF
TRBV27	NA	TRBJ2-7	NA	TGTGCCAGCAAACTGGGGAGACTCTCCTACGAGCAGTACTTC	CASKLGRLSYEQYF
TRBV7-3	NA	TRBJ2-6	NA	TGTGCCAGCAGCTTAAGGAGGGAATCTTGGTCTGGGGCCAACGTCCTGACTTTC	CASSLRRESWSGANVLTF
TRBV7-6	NA	TRBJ1-5	NA	TGTGCCAGCAGCTTAGAGCCGGGAAGCAATCAGCCCCAGCATTTT	CASSLEPGSNQPQHF
TRBV5-1	NA	TRBJ2-1	NA	TGCGCCAGCAGCTTGGTAGCAGGGAATTACAATGAGCAGTTCTTC	CASSLVAGNYNEQFF
TRBV4-2	NA	TRBJ2-7	NA	TGTGCCAGCAGCCAAGATCAAGGGGTTCCCTACGAGCAGTACTTC	CASSQDQGVPYEQYF
TRBV2	NA	TRBJ2-7	TRBD1	TGTGCCAGCAGGGGACAGGGTCAAGAGCAGTACTTC	CASRGQGQEQYF
TRBV7-7	NA	TRBJ1-1	NA	TGTGCCAGCAGCCGATTGCTGGGAGGAGTGGTGGAAACTGAAGCTTTCTTT	CASSRLLGGVVETEAFF
TRBV10-3	NA	TRBJ1-1	TRBD1	TGTGCCATCACTGGGACAGGCTACACTGAAGCTTTCTTT	CAITGTGYTEAFF
TRBV12-3/TRBV12-4	few	TRBJ1-3	NA	TGTGCCAGCACCTCGGGGTACGGAAACACCATATATTTT	CASTSGYGNTIYF
TRBV19	NA	TRBJ2-5	NA	TGTGCCAGTAGTATGGACAGATCGGAGACCCAGTACTTC	CASSMDRSETQYF
TRBV6-2/TRBV6-3	NA	TRBJ1-2	NA	TGTGCCAGCAGCCCAGACAGTTATGGCTACACCTTC	CASSPDSYGYTF
TRBV27	NA	TRBJ1-5	NA	TGTGCCAGCAGTCCGGACAGCCCCAATCAGCCCCAGCATTTT	CASSPDSPNQPQHF
TRBV2	NA	TRBJ2-6	TRBD1	TGTGCCAGCAGAAGCCGGGACAGGGTAGGAGCTGGGGCCAACGTCCTGACTTTC	CASRSRDRVGAGANVLTF
TRBV27	NA	TRBJ2-5	NA	TGTGCCAGCAGTTCCGTGGGTGCGGGCCAAGAGACCCAGTACTTC	CASSSVGAGQETQYF
TRBV4-2	NA	TRBJ2-1	TRBD2	TGTGCCAGCAGCCTTTTCCCACTAGCGGGGCCTTACAATGAGCAGTTCTTC	CASSLFPLAGPYNEQFF
TRBV28	NA	TRBJ1-2	NA	TGTGCCAGCAGCTTCGACCCACTAGGTGGCTACACCTTC	CASSFDPLGGYTF
TRBV19	NA	TRBJ2-7	TRBD1	TGTGCCAGTCGACAGGGGGCAAACGAGCAGTACTTC	CASRQGANEQYF
TRBV28	NA	TRBJ2-7	TRBD1	TGTGCCAGCAGTGTAGGGGGCGCCTCCTACGAGCAGTACTTC	CASSVGGASYEQYF
TRBV10-3	NA	TRBJ2-1	TRBD2	TGTGCCATCACTCCGGGACTAGCCAATAATGAGCAGTTCTTC	CAITPGLANNEQFF
TRBV7-9	NA	TRBJ2-3	NA	TGTGCCAGCGAGGGCAGCACAGATACGCAGTATTTT	CASEGSTDTQYF
TRBV7-9	NA	TRBJ1-5	TRBD1	TGTGCCAGCAGCCCACTGGGACAGGGGTCGGTTGGGCCCCAGCATTTT	CASSPLGQGSVGPQHF
TRBV5-1	NA	TRBJ2-7	NA	TGCGCCAGCAGATCCGGGACTTACTCCTACGAGCAGTACTTC	CASRSGTYSYEQYF
TRBV6-6	NA	TRBJ1-4	NA	TGTGCCAGCAGTTACTCGGGAGGAACGAAAGAAAAACTGTTTTTT	CASSYSGGTKEKLFF